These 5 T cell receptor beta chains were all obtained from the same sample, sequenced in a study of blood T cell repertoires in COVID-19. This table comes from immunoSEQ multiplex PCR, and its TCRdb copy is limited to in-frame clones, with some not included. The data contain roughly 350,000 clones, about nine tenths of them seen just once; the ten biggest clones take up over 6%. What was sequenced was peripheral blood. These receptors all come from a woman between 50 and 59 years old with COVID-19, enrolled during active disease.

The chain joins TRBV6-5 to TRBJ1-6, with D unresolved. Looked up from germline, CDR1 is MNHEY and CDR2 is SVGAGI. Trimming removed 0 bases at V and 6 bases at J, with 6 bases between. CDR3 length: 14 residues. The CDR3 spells CASSYSRFNSPLHF. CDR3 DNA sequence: TGTGCCAGCAGTTACTCGCGATTTAATTCACCCCTCCACTTT.

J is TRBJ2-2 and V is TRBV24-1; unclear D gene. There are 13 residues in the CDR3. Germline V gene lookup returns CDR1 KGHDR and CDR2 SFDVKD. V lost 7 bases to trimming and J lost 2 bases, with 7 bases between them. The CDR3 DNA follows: TGTGCCACCAGCCATCAAAACACCGGGGAGCTGTTTTTT. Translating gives CATSHQNTGELFF.

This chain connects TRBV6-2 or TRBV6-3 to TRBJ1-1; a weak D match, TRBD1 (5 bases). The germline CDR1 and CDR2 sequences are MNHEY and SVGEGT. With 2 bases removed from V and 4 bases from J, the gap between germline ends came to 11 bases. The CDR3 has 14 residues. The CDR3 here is CASSYMGGSTEAFF. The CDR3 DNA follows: TGTGCCAGCAGTTACATGGGGGGATCCACTGAAGCTTTCTTT.

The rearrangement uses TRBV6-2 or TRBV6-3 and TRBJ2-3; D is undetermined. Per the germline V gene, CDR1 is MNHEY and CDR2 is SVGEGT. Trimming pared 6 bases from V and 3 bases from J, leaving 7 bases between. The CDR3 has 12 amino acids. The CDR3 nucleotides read TGTGCCAGCAGCTCTTCTACAGATACGCAGTATTTT. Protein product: CASSSSTDTQYF.

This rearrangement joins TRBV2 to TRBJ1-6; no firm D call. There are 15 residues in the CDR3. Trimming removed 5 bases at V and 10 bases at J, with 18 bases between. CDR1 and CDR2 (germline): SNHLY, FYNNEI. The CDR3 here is CASSLRARGESPLHF. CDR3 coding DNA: TGTGCCAGCAGTCTGCGGGCTCGTGGAGAATCACCCCTCCACTTT.